These 2 T cell receptor beta chains originate from one sample sequenced in a study of shared clonotypes between healthy human individuals. Profiled with immunoSEQ multiplex PCR; TCRdb holds only in-frame clones, not every one. The table has about 95,000 clones, roughly 69% seen once. Sequencing used memory CD8+ T cells sorted from blood. Subset noted: CD45RO+ cells pooled with CCR7-negative TemRA cells. All receptors derive from a man aged 25-40 years in good health.

The chain joins TRBV7-9 to TRBJ2-7, with D possibly matching TRBD1 (5 bases). With 5 bases removed from V and 5 bases from J, the gap between germline ends came to 19 bases. Germline V gene sequence: CDR1 SEHNR, CDR2 FQNEAQ (reference sequence). The CDR3 length is 15 residues. CDR3 protein: CASSLLRVQGNEQYF. CDR3 sequence (DNA): TGTGCCAGCAGCCTACTCCGGGTCCAGGGCAACGAGCAGTACTTC.

The chain combines TRBV6-1 with TRBJ2-4; 7 nucleotides align to TRBD2. CDR1 is MNHNS, CDR2 SASEGT, per germline. V dropped 2 bases and J dropped 0; count of bases not matched to a gene: 10. This CDR3 is 18 amino acids long. The DNA for the CDR3 is TGTGCCAGCAGTGAAAATAAGCGGGGTTGGAGAGCCAAAAACATTCAGTACTTC. Protein product: CASSENKRGWRAKNIQYF.